What follows are 29 T cell receptor beta chains derived from one specimen sequenced in a study of cytomegalovirus exposure and HLA in healthy donors. The PCR was carried out with 60 Vbeta primers and 13 Jbeta primers. Only in-frame clones appear in the TCRdb table, and some are missing; sequencing was by immunoSEQ multiplex PCR. Found here are 150,000 to 200,000 clones, approximately 67% of them singletons; the top ten hold 4% to 5.5%. Specimen: PBMCs. These receptors originate from a woman under 30 in good health and CMV-seropositive.

CDR3 nucleotides: TGCGCCAGCAGCGTAGGCGGGTCAACTAATGAAAAACTGTTTTTT. Its translation is CASSVGGSTNEKLFF. The gene calls are TRBV5-1 and TRBJ1-4; no clear D gene. The CDR3 has 15 amino acids. Per the germline V gene, CDR1 is SGHRS and CDR2 is YFSETQ. V lost 4 bases and J 0 bases, leaving 10 bases between the germline ends.

The chain has TRBV9 and TRBJ2-5; TRBD1 agrees at 10 bases. V gave up 3 bases and J gave up 2 bases; unmatched junction bases: 13. The CDR3 has 18 amino acids. Germline values: CDR1 SGDLS, CDR2 YYNGEE. CDR3 amino acids: CASSARPGQGPLQETQYF. CDR3 in DNA: TGTGCCAGCAGCGCCCGACCGGGACAGGGGCCCTTACAAGAGACCCAGTACTTC.

This chain uses TRBV7-6 with TRBJ2-7; 9 positions match TRBD1. The germline V gene encodes CDR1 SGHVS and CDR2 FNYEAQ. The J segment lost 5 bases and the V segment lost 4 bases, leaving 3 bases of the junction unmatched. The CDR3 runs to 13 residues. DNA of the CDR3: TGTGCCAGCAGCTCAAGGGACAGGGACGAGCAGTACTTC. Translating gives CASSSRDRDEQYF.

The rearrangement joins TRBV2 to TRBJ2-2; D is uncertain. Deletions cut 4 bases from V and 1 base from J, with 13 bases between. The CDR3 sequence is 16 residues long. CDR1 is SNHLY, CDR2 FYNNEI, per germline. CDR3 DNA: TGTGCCAGCAGTGTCGGCAGAGACATGAACACCGGGGAGCTGTTTTTT. Translation gives CASSVGRDMNTGELFF.

The V call is TRBV30, the J call TRBJ1-5; TRBD1 might be the D (5 bases). The CDR3 consists of 13 residues. Germline V CDR1 and CDR2: GTSNPN, SVGIG (reference sequence). Trimming removed 3 bases from V and 2 bases from J, with 8 bases in between. CDR3 amino acids: CAWRGRGNQPQHF. In nucleotides, the CDR3 is TGTGCCTGGAGGGGCAGGGGCAATCAGCCCCAGCATTTT.

The chain is built from TRBV6-5 and TRBJ2-5; 8 bases agree with TRBD2. The CDR3 runs to 15 residues. V lost 7 bases, J lost 4 bases, and 11 bases stayed unmatched. Germline V CDR1 and CDR2: MNHEY, SVGAGI. CDR3 region: CASTRQRGRGETQYF. In nucleotides, the CDR3 is TGTGCCAGCACCCGCCAGCGGGGGAGGGGAGAGACCCAGTACTTC.

This clone showed up just a few times. The rearrangement links TRBV19 to TRBJ2-3; D not certain. In germline, CDR1 is LNHDA, CDR2 SQIVND (reference sequence). CDR3 length: 15 residues. V was cut by 3 bases and J by 2 bases, with 12 bases left in between. The CDR3 protein is CASSIMTGSTDTQYF. The CDR3 DNA follows: TGTGCCAGTAGTATTATGACTGGGTCCACAGATACGCAGTATTTT.

This chain connects TRBV18 to TRBJ2-7; D possibly corresponds to TRBD1 (6 bases). This CDR3 spans 14 amino acids. CDR1 KGHSH and CDR2 LQKENI come from the germline V gene. V lost 3 bases and J 2 bases, leaving 11 bases between the germline ends. The chain's CDR3 is CASSPQQGTYEQYF. The CDR3 bases are TGTGCCAGCTCACCTCAACAGGGAACCTACGAGCAGTACTTC.

The chain employs TRBV5-1 and TRBJ2-5; 8 nucleotides match TRBD2. TRBJ2-7 explains the end of the DNA better; the J call may be wrong. Germline V CDR1 and CDR2: SGHRS, YFSETQ. The CDR3 is 15 residues long. The CDR3: CASSLAGGGNYEQYF. CDR3 in DNA: TGCGCCAGCAGCTTGGCCGGGGGGGGGAACTACGAGCAGTACTTC.

The chain combines TRBV7-9 with TRBJ2-7; D might be TRBD2 (5 bases). With 4 bases removed from V and 4 bases from J, the gap between germline ends came to 14 bases. The germline V gene encodes CDR1 SEHNR and CDR2 FQNEAQ (reference sequence). The CDR3 is made up of 14 amino acids. CDR3 DNA: TGTGCCAGCAGCTCCGTATCGGTAGCGTACGAGCAGTACTTC. Its protein product is CASSSVSVAYEQYF.

The rearrangement joins TRBV5-1 to TRBJ2-5; D call uncertain. This CDR3 comprises 13 residues. The V end was cut by 0 bases, the J end by 2 bases, with 5 bases between. Per the germline V gene, CDR1 is SGHRS and CDR2 is YFSETQ. The CDR3 reads CASSLGRQETQYF. Written as DNA, the CDR3 is TGCGCCAGCAGCTTGGGCAGACAAGAGACCCAGTACTTC.

This clone came up a few times. The V and J genes are TRBV2 and TRBJ1-4; the D gene is possibly TRBD1 (5 bases). V was cut by 8 bases and J by 7 bases, with 20 bases left in between. From germline, CDR1 is SNHLY and CDR2 FYNNEI. The CDR3 runs to 15 residues. The CDR3 DNA sequence: TGTGCCAGCCTAACAGGACCAAGCCTCGGTGAAAAACTGTTTTTT. Translating gives CASLTGPSLGEKLFF.

The V gene is TRBV27, the J gene TRBJ2-1; 7 nucleotides align to TRBD2. The CDR3 is 17 residues long. V gave up 3 bases and J gave up 0 bases; unmatched junction bases: 8. The germline V gene encodes CDR1 MNHEY and CDR2 SMNVEV (reference sequence). CDR3 sequence: CASSFLLAPSSYNEQFF. The CDR3 nucleotides are TGTGCCAGCAGTTTCTTACTAGCGCCGAGCTCCTACAATGAGCAGTTCTTC.

The chain joins TRBV6-1 to TRBJ2-2; possible D gene TRBD2, 5 bases. CDR3 length: 15 residues. Deletions cut 4 bases from V and 4 bases from J, with 13 bases between. The germline CDR1 and CDR2 sequences are MNHNS and SASEGT. The CDR3 bases are TGTGCCAGCAGTGCGAGGGAGATTGGCACCGGGGAGCTGTTTTTT. This encodes CASSAREIGTGELFF.

The CDR3 nucleotides are TGTGCCAGCAGCTTGTCTGGGCCCTACAATGAGCAGTTCTTC. It yields the protein CASSLSGPYNEQFF. This chain joins TRBV5-5 and TRBJ2-1; D ambiguous. The CDR3 contains 14 residues. V was cut by 1 base and J by 2 bases, with 7 bases left in between. The germline V gene has CDR1 SGHKS and CDR2 YYEKEE (reference sequence).

The V and J genes are TRBV5-1 and TRBJ1-2; 10 bases are a match to TRBD1. The CDR3 runs to 14 residues. The germline CDR1 and CDR2 sequences are SGHRS and YFSETQ. Trimming at V came to 7 bases and at J to 8 bases, leaving 11 bases not matched to a gene. CDR3 loop: CASARLGTGEGYTF. CDR3 nucleotides: TGCGCCAGCGCGCGCCTGGGGACAGGGGAAGGCTACACCTTC.

This clone was seen a handful of times. V usage is TRBV29-1 and J usage is TRBJ2-7; D perhaps matches TRBD1 (6 bases). CDR3 length equals 17 residues. Trimming stripped 5 bases from V and 3 bases from J, with 26 bases between. The germline V gene encodes CDR1 SQVTM and CDR2 ANQGSEA. Here the CDR3 DNA reads TGCAGCGTTTTCACGGTAGACGCGACAGGTACCATCTACGAGCAGTACTTC. Encoded protein: CSVFTVDATGTIYEQYF.

The rearrangement links TRBV30 to TRBJ1-1, with 7 bases lining up with TRBD1. V gave up 0 bases and J gave up 0 bases; unmatched junction bases: 1. The CDR3 length is 14 residues. Germline loops: CDR1 GTSNPN, CDR2 SVGIG (reference sequence). Here the CDR3 DNA reads TGTGCCTGGAGTGTCAGGGGGGTGAACACTGAAGCTTTCTTT. Protein sequence: CAWSVRGVNTEAFF.

The chain has TRBV27 and TRBJ1-5; D is undetermined. V shed 3 bases and J shed 7 bases, with 10 bases lying between them. This CDR3 has 13 amino acids. Looked up from germline, CDR1 is MNHEY and CDR2 is SMNVEV (reference sequence). CDR3 residues: CASSFGPGQPQHF. CDR3 sequence (DNA): TGTGCCAGCAGTTTCGGCCCCGGGCAGCCCCAGCATTTT.

The V gene is TRBV15, the J gene TRBJ2-1, with D uncertain. The ends were cut back, 5 bases at V and 6 bases at J, with 11 bases in the middle. CDR1 and CDR2 from the germline V gene are LNHNV and YYDKDF (reference sequence). The CDR3 is 13 residues long. The CDR3 region is CATSENSLNEQFF. CDR3 bases: TGTGCCACCAGCGAGAATAGCCTCAATGAGCAGTTCTTC.

The chain carries TRBV5-1 and TRBJ2-1; D possibly corresponds to TRBD2 (5 bases). Trimming pared 1 base from V and 9 bases from J, leaving 8 bases between. Germline CDR1 SGHRS, CDR2 YFSETQ. The CDR3 totals 12 residues. The CDR3 nucleotides read TGCGCCAGCAGCTTGACTAGTTTTGAGCAGTTCTTC. It yields the protein CASSLTSFEQFF.

The chain recombines TRBV9 with TRBJ1-1; D gene ambiguous. The CDR3 length is 14 residues. Per the germline V gene, CDR1 is SGDLS and CDR2 is YYNGEE. V lost 0 bases and J 1 base, leaving 7 bases between the germline ends. CDR3 nucleotides: TGTGCCAGCAGCGTAGTAACACAGAACACTGAAGCTTTCTTT. This translates into CASSVVTQNTEAFF.

V gene TRBV5-4 combines with J gene TRBJ2-1, with a weak D call TRBD2 (6 bases). The ends were cut back, 5 bases at V and 7 bases at J, with 16 bases in the middle. The CDR3 has 14 amino acids. Germline CDR1 reads SGHNT; CDR2 reads YYREEE (reference sequence). The CDR3 reads CASSAGPRLNEQFF. DNA of the CDR3: TGTGCCAGCAGTGCGGGACCTAGGCTTAATGAGCAGTTCTTC.

The V gene is TRBV14, the J gene TRBJ2-6; possibly TRBD1 for D (7 bases). The CDR3 sequence is 18 residues long. Germline V gene sequence: CDR1 SGHDN, CDR2 FVKESK. Trimming stripped 4 bases from V and 4 bases from J, with 20 bases between. CDR3 DNA: TGTGCCAGCAGCCCCCGACAGGGACTGCCCGCCGGGGCCAACGTCCTGACTTTC. Translation: CASSPRQGLPAGANVLTF.

The chain employs TRBV5-1 and TRBJ2-7; TRBD2 agrees at 13 bases. From germline, CDR1 is SGHRS and CDR2 YFSETQ. V was clipped by 0 bases and J by 3 bases; unmatched bases: 6. The CDR3 loop spans 17 amino acids. CDR3 DNA: TGCGCCAGCAGCTTGGGGACTAGCGGGAGTGCAGGCTACGAGCAGTACTTC. Translating it yields CASSLGTSGSAGYEQYF.

The CDR3 here is CASSFQGAKNIQYF. In DNA form, the CDR3 reads TGTGCCAGCAGTTTCCAGGGGGCCAAAAACATTCAGTACTTC. V gene TRBV27 combines with J gene TRBJ2-4; tentative D call: TRBD1 (6 bases). Germline values: CDR1 MNHEY, CDR2 SMNVEV (reference sequence). The CDR3 extends over 14 amino acids. The V end was cut by 3 bases, the J end by 1 base, with 7 bases between.

This clone was observed a handful of times. V and J are TRBV5-1 and TRBJ2-1; D might be TRBD1 (6 bases). The germline V gene has CDR1 SGHRS and CDR2 YFSETQ. The CDR3 loop spans 13 amino acids. The V end lost 3 bases, the J end lost 4 bases, and 8 bases lay between the germline ends. CDR3 residues: CASSWGQYNEQFF. For the CDR3, the DNA is TGCGCCAGCAGCTGGGGGCAATACAATGAGCAGTTCTTC. The whole variable domain, filled in from reference TRBV5-1 and TRBJ2-1, reads KAGVTQTPRYLIKTRGQQVTLSCSPISGHRSVSWYQQTPGQGLQFLFEYFSETQRNKGNFPGRFSGRQFSNSRSEMNVSTLELGDSALYLCASSWGQYNEQFFGPGTRLTVL.

This clone was observed a single time. The chain is built from TRBV2 and TRBJ2-3, with TRBD1 as a possible D gene (5 bases). This CDR3 contains 17 residues. Germline assignment: CDR1 SNHLY and CDR2 FYNNEI. V dropped 3 bases and J dropped 3 bases, with 19 bases sitting between them. The CDR3 sequence is CASSDLRQGVRTDTQYF. The CDR3 DNA reads TGTGCCAGCAGTGATCTTAGGCAGGGTGTGCGGACAGATACGCAGTATTTT.

This clone was detected a few times. The chain uses TRBV5-5 and TRBJ2-6; D is unresolved. This CDR3 region has 14 residues. CDR1 SGHKS and CDR2 YYEKEE come from the germline V gene (reference sequence). V lost 4 bases and J 0 bases, leaving 5 bases between the germline ends. For the CDR3, the DNA is TGTGCCAGCAGCCCCTACTCTGGGGCCAACGTCCTGACTTTC. It codes for CASSPYSGANVLTF. The complete variable domain, with remaining parts taken from reference TRBV5-5 and TRBJ2-6, reads DAGVTQSPTHLIKTRGQQVTLRCSPISGHKSVSWYQQVLGQGPQFIFQYYEKEERGRGNFPDRFSARQFPNYSSELNVNALLLGDSALYLCASSPYSGANVLTFGAGSRLTVL.